These 13 T cell receptor beta chains share one sample of origin, sequenced in a study of blood T cell repertoires in COVID-19 (dated by TCRdb to about 2020). The library was made by the immunoSEQ multiplex PCR assay. Held by TCRdb, this immuneACCESS table contains in-frame sequences only and omits some clones. Under half of the omission traces to an unresolved V gene where checked; the cause of the rest is unknown. The sample table contains about 80,000 clones; only one count was recorded for 65% to 85% of them. The ten largest clones capture around 39% of the sample. Sample: peripheral blood. These receptors were taken from a man older than 75 with active or convalescent COVID-19.

The J gene is TRBJ2-1, the V gene TRBV19, with TRBD1 matching 9 bases. Germline CDR1 reads LNHDA; CDR2 reads SQIVND (reference sequence). The CDR3 is made up of 15 amino acids. V dropped 2 bases and J dropped 3; count of bases not matched to a gene: 2. The CDR3 DNA sequence: TGTGCCAGTAGTATAAGGGGACAGGGCTACAATGAGCAGTTCTTC. Amino acids: CASSIRGQGYNEQFF. The full variable domain, its missing parts supplied by reference TRBV19 and TRBJ2-1, is DGGITQSPKYLFRKEGQNVTLSCEQNLNHDAMYWYRQDPGQGLRLIYYSQIVNDFQKGDIAEGYSVSREKKESFPLTVTSAQKNPTAFYLCASSIRGQGYNEQFFGPGTRLTVL.

This clone came up a few times. This chain uses TRBV7-9 with TRBJ2-3; D remains unclear. V was cut by 4 bases and J by 6 bases, with 5 bases left in between. Germline CDR1 and CDR2: SEHNR and FQNEAQ (reference sequence). This CDR3 spans 11 amino acids. The DNA for the CDR3 is TGTGCCAGCAGCTCCGCGGATACGCAGTATTTT. Translation gives CASSSADTQYF. The full variable domain, in which reference TRBV7-9 and TRBJ2-3 provide the parts outside the CDR3, is DTGVSQNPRHKITKRGQNVTFRCDPISEHNRLYWYRQTLGQGPEFLTYFQNEAQLEKSRLLSDRFSAERPKGSFSTLEIQRTEQGDSAMYLCASSSADTQYFGPGTRLTVL.

V is TRBV15 and J is TRBJ2-7; D not resolved. Per the germline V gene, CDR1 is LNHNV and CDR2 is YYDKDF (reference sequence). Trimming left V 1 base short and J 2 bases short, with 3 bases between. This CDR3 region has 12 residues. CDR3 protein: CATSRGAYEQYF. In DNA, the CDR3 is TGTGCCACCAGCAGAGGAGCCTACGAGCAGTACTTC.

A few counts support this clone. The V gene is TRBV11-2, the J gene TRBJ1-2; 12 bases are shared with TRBD1. Per germline, CDR1 SGHAT and CDR2 FQNNGV. The CDR3 is made up of 17 amino acids. V was pared by 5 bases and J by 2 bases, with 9 bases of the junction left unmatched. CDR3 DNA: TGTGCCAGCAGCCCGAGCGGGGGGACAGGGGGCAACTATGGCTACACCTTC. Protein product: CASSPSGGTGGNYGYTF.

V gene TRBV19 combines with J gene TRBJ2-3; tentatively, D is TRBD2 (5 bases). This CDR3 has 15 residues. Germline CDR1 and CDR2: LNHDA and SQIVND (reference sequence). Deletions cut 6 bases from V and 5 bases from J, with 18 bases between. The DNA for the CDR3 is TGTGCCAGTAGCTGGACTTCGGTCTCGGGAGATACGCAGTATTTT. It translates to CASSWTSVSGDTQYF.

The chain uses TRBV23-1 and TRBJ1-6, with a weak D call TRBD1 (5 bases). TRBV23-1 is identified as an open reading frame with a role that is uncertain. V lost 6 bases, J lost 6 bases, and 21 bases lay in between. The CDR3 covers 17 residues. The CDR3 bases are TGCGCCAGCAGGATACTTGGGCCTCCCGGGGGTAATTCACCCCTCCACTTT. As protein: CASRILGPPGGNSPLHF.

V is TRBV12-3 or TRBV12-4 and J is TRBJ1-4; D is uncertain. The CDR3 totals 13 residues. Deletions cut 1 base from V and 8 bases from J, with 8 bases between. The DNA of the CDR3 is TGTGCCAGCAGTTTAGGCGGGCTGGAAAAACTGTTTTTT. As protein: CASSLGGLEKLFF.

The V call is TRBV11-3, the J call TRBJ2-5; D unresolved. The V gene's germline CDR1 is SGHNT and CDR2 YENEEA. Trimming stripped 1 base from V and 1 base from J, with 10 bases between. This CDR3 spans 15 amino acids. The DNA of the CDR3 is TGTGCCAGCAGCTTAGGGAGTGGCACCCAAGAGACCCAGTACTTC. Translated: CASSLGSGTQETQYF.

CDR3 region: CASLGQMGTEAFF. The CDR3 bases are TGTGCCAGCCTGGGGCAGATGGGAACTGAAGCTTTCTTT. The V and J genes are TRBV27 and TRBJ1-1; D perhaps matches TRBD1 (5 bases). Trimming removed 8 bases from V and 5 bases from J, with 15 bases in between. Germline CDR1 reads MNHEY; CDR2 reads SMNVEV (reference sequence). The CDR3 runs to 13 residues.

In regard to this clone: One end of the junction is discordant with germline, which a read error may explain. This chain joins TRBV11-2 and TRBJ2-7; 10 nucleotides align to TRBD1. The CDR3 sequence is 15 residues long. CDR1 SGHAT and CDR2 FQNNGV come from the germline V gene. CDR3 amino acids: CASSLDRDRGNEQYF. The DNA for the CDR3 is TGTGCCAGCAGCCTAGACCGGGACAGGGGTAACGAGCAGTACTTC. The whole variable domain, filled in from reference TRBV11-2 and TRBJ2-7, reads EAGVAQSPRYKIIEKRQSVAFWCNPISGHATLYWYQQILGQGPKLLIQFQNNGVVDDSQLPKDRFSAERLKGVDSTLKIQPAKLEDSAVYLCASSLDRDRGNEQYFGPGTRLTVT.

The chain recombines TRBV19 with TRBJ2-3; TRBD2 matches 10 bases. CDR1 and CDR2 (germline): LNHDA, SQIVND (reference sequence). Trimming took 7 bases from V and 3 from J; bases not matched to a gene: 7. The CDR3 is 15 amino acids. The CDR3 DNA is TGTGCCAGTACCTCAATAGCGGGGGGAACAGATACGCAGTATTTT. It yields the protein CASTSIAGGTDTQYF.

The chain links TRBV5-1 to TRBJ1-1, with no clear D. Germline assignment: CDR1 SGHRS and CDR2 YFSETQ. CDR3 length: 14 residues. The V and J ends lost 4 bases and 1 base respectively, with 11 bases between them. CDR3 region: CASSPRWPNTEAFF. Written as DNA, the CDR3 is TGCGCCAGCAGCCCCCGTTGGCCGAACACTGAAGCTTTCTTT.

The chain combines TRBV19 with TRBJ1-1, with 12 nucleotides matching TRBD1. CDR3 length equals 16 residues. The junction had 5 bases not matched to a gene; V was cut back by 3 bases and J by 3 bases. Germline lookup yields CDR1 LNHDA and CDR2 SQIVND (reference sequence). The CDR3 protein is CASSIGTGGPYTEAFF. The CDR3 DNA reads TGTGCCAGTAGTATTGGGACAGGGGGCCCGTACACTGAAGCTTTCTTT.